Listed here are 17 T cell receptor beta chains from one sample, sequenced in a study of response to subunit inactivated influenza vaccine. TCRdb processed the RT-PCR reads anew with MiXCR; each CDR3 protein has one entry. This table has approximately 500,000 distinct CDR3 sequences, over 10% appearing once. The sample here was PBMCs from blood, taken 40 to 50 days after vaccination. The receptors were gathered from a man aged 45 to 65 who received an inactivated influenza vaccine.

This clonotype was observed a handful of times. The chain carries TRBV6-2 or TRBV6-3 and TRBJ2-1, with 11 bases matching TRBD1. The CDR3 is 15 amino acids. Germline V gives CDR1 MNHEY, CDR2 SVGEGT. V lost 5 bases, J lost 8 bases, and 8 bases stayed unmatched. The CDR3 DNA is TGTGCCAGCAGTCGCTATTGGACAGGGGGCGATGAGCAGTTCTTC. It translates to CASSRYWTGGDEQFF.

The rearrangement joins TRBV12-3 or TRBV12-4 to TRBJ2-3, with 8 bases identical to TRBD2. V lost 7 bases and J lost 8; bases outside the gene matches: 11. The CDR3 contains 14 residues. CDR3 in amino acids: CASILSGVTITQYF. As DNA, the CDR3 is TGTGCCAGCATCCTTAGCGGGGTGACTATTACGCAGTATTTT.

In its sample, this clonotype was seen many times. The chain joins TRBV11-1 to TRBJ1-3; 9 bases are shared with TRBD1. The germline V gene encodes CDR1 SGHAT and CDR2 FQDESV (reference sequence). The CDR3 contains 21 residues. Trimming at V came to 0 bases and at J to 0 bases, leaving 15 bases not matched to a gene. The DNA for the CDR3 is TGTGCCAGCAGCTTAGCTACCGGGACAGGGCTCTCAGCCTACTCTGGAAACACCATATATTTT. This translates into CASSLATGTGLSAYSGNTIYF.

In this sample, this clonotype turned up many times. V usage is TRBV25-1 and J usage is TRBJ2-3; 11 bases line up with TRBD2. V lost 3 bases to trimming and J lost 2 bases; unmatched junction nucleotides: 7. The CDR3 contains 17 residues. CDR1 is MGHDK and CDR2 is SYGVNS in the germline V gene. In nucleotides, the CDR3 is TGTGCCAGCAGTGACGGGGTAGCGGGGGGGGACACAGATACGCAGTATTTT. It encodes CASSDGVAGGDTDTQYF.

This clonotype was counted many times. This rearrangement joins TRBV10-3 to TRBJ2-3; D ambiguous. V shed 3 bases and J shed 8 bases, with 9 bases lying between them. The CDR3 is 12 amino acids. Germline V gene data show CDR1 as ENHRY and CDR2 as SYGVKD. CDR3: CAISESRTTQYF. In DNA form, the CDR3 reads TGTGCCATCAGTGAATCGCGGACTACGCAGTATTTT.

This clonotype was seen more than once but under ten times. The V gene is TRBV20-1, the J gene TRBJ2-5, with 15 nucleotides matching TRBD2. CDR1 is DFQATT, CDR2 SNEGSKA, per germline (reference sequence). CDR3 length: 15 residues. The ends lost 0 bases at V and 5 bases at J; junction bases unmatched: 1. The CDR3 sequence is CSARDGLAGGETQYF. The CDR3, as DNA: TGCAGTGCTAGAGATGGACTAGCGGGGGGGGAGACCCAGTACTTC.

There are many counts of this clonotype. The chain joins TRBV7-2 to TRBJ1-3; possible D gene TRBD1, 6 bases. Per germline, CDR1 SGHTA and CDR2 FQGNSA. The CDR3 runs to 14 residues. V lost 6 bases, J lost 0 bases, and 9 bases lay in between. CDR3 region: CASSLQGSGNTIYF. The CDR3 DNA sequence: TGTGCCAGCAGTTTACAGGGCTCTGGAAACACCATATATTTT.

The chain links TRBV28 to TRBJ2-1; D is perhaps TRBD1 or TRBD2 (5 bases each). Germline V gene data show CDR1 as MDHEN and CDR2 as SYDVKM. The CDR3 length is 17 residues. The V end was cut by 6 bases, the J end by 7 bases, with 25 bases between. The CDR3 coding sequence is TGTGCCAGCAGACCCTCCACCGGGACCCCCGATGGGAATGAGCAGTTCTTC. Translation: CASRPSTGTPDGNEQFF.

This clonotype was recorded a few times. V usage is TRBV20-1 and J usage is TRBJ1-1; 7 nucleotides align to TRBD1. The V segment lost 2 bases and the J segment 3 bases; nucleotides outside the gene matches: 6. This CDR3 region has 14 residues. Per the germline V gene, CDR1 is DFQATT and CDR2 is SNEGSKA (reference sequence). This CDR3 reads CSARKGARDTEAFF. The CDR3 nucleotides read TGCAGTGCTAGAAAGGGGGCGCGAGACACTGAAGCTTTCTTT.

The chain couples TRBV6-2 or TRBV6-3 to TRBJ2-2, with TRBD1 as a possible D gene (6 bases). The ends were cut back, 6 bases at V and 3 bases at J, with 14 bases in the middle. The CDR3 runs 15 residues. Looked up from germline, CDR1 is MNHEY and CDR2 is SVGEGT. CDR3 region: CASSDRRLYTGELFF. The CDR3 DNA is TGTGCCAGCAGCGACAGGAGACTATACACCGGGGAGCTGTTTTTT.

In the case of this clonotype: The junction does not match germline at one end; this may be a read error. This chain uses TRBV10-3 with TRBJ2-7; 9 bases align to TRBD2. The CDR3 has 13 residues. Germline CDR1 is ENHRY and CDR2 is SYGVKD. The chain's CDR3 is CGISESLAGEQYF. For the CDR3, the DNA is TGTGGCATCAGTGAGTCCCTAGCGGGGGAGCAGTACTTC.

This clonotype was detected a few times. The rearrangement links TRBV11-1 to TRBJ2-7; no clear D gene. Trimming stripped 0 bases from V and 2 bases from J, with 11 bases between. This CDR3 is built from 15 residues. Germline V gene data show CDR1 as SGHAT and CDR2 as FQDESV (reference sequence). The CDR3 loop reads CASSLAQARPYEQYF. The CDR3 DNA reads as TGTGCCAGCAGCTTAGCCCAGGCGAGGCCCTACGAGCAGTACTTC.

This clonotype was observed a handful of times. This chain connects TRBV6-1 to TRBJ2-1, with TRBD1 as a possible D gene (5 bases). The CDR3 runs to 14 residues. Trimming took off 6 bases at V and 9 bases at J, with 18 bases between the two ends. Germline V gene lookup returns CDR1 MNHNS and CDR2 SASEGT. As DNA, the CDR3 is TGTGCCAGCAGACAGGATCGAAACTTTGGTGAGCAGTTCTTC. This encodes CASRQDRNFGEQFF.

CDR3 sequence (DNA): TGTGCCTTCTGTTTACCCGGACTAGCGGGGGACTCCTACAATGAGCAGTTCTTC. Translating gives CAFCLPGLAGDSYNEQFF. The chain couples TRBV2 to TRBJ2-1, with 13 bases fitting TRBD2. Losses at the gene ends were 11 bases for V and 0 bases for J; bases not matched to a gene: 13. The germline V gene has CDR1 SNHLY and CDR2 FYNNEI. This CDR3 is built from 18 residues.

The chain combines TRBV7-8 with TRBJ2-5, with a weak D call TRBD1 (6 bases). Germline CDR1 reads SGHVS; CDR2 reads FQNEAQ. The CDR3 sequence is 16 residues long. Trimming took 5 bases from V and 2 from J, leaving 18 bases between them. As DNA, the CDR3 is TGTGCCAGCAGCGAAAAAAGGGGGTGGACTCAAGAGACCCAGTACTTC. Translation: CASSEKRGWTQETQYF.

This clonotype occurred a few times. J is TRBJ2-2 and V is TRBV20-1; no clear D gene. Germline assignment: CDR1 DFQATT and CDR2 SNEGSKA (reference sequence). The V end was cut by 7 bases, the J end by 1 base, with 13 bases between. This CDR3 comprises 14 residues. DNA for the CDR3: TGCAGTGTTCCGGGCGAATTGAACACCGGGGAGCTGTTTTTT. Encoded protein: CSVPGELNTGELFF.

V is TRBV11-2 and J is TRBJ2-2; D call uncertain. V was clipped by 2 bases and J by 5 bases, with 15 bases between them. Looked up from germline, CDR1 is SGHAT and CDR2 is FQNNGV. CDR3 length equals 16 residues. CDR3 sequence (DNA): TGTGCCAGCAGCTTACTAGGCCCAACGGGTACCGGGGAGCTGTTTTTT. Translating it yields CASSLLGPTGTGELFF.